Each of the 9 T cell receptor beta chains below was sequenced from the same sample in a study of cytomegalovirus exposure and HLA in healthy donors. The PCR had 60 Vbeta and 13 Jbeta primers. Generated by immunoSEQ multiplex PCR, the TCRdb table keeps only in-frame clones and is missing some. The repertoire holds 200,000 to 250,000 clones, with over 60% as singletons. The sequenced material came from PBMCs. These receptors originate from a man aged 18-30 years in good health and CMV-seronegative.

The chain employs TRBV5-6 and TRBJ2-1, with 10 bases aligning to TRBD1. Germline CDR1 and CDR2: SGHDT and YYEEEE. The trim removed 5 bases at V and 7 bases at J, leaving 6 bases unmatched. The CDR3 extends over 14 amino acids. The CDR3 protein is CASSRQGALNEQFF. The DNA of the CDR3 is TGTGCCAGCAGTAGACAGGGGGCTTTGAATGAGCAGTTCTTC.

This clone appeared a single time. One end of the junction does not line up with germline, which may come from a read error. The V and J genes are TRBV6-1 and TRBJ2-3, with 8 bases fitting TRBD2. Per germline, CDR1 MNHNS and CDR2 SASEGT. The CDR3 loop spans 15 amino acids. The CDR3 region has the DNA TGCGCCAGCAGTGAGATTAGCGGGACCACAGATACGCAGTATTTT. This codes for CASSEISGTTDTQYF.

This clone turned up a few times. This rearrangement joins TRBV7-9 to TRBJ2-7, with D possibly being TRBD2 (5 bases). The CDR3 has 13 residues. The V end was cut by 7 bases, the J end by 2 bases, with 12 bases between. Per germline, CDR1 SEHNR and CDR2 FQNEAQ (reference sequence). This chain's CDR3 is CASTGKVPYEQYF. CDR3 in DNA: TGTGCCAGCACCGGGAAGGTTCCCTACGAGCAGTACTTC.

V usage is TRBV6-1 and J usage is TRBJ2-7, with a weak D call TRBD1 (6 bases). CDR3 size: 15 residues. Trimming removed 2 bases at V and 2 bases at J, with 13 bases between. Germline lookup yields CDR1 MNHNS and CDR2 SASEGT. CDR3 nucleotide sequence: TGTGCCAGCAGTGAATATAGGCAGGGGACCTACGAGCAGTACTTC. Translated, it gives CASSEYRQGTYEQYF.

The CDR3 sequence is CASRFEGGSYEQYF. Written as DNA, the CDR3 is TGCGCCAGCAGATTTGAGGGGGGGAGCTACGAGCAGTACTTC. J is TRBJ2-7 and V is TRBV5-1, with D perhaps matching TRBD2 (7 bases). Germline V gene data show CDR1 as SGHRS and CDR2 as YFSETQ. The CDR3 runs 14 residues. V was trimmed by 5 bases and J by 3 bases, leaving 15 bases between them.

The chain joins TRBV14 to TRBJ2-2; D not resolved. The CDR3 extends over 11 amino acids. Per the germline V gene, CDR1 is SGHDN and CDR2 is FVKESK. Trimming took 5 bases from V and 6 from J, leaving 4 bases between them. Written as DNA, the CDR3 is TGTGCCAGCAGCAGCCCCGGGGAGCTGTTTTTT. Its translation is CASSSPGELFF.

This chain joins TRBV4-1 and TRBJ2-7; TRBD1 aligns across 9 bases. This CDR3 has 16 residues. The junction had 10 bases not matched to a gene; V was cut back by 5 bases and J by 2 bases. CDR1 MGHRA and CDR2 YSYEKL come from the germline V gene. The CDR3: CASSMPGQGQPYEQYF. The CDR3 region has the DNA TGCGCCAGCAGCATGCCGGGACAGGGTCAGCCCTACGAGCAGTACTTC.

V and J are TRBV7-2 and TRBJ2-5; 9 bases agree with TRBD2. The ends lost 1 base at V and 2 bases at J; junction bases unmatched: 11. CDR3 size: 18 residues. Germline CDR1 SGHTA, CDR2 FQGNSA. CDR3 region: CASSLVGYSGSGQETQYF. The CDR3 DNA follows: TGTGCCAGCAGCTTAGTGGGGTATAGCGGGAGTGGGCAAGAGACCCAGTACTTC.

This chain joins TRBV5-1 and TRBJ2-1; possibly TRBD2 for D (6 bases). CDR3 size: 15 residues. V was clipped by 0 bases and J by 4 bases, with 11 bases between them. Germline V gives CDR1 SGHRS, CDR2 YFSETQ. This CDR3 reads CASSLEAGTYNEQFF. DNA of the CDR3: TGCGCCAGCAGCTTGGAAGCGGGTACATACAATGAGCAGTTCTTC.